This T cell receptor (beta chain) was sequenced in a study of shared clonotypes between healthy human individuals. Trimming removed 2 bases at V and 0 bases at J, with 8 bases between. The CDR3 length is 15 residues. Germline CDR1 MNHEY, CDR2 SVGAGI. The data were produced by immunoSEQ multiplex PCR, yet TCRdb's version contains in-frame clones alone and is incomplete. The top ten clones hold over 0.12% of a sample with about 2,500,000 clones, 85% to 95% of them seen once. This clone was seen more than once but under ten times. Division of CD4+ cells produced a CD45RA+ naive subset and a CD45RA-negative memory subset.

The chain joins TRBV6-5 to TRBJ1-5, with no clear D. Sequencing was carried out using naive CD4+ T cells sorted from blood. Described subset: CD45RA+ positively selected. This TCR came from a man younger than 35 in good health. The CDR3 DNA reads TGTGCCAGCAGTTACGAGAGGGATAGCAATCAGCCCCAGCATTTT. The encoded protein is CASSYERDSNQPQHF.